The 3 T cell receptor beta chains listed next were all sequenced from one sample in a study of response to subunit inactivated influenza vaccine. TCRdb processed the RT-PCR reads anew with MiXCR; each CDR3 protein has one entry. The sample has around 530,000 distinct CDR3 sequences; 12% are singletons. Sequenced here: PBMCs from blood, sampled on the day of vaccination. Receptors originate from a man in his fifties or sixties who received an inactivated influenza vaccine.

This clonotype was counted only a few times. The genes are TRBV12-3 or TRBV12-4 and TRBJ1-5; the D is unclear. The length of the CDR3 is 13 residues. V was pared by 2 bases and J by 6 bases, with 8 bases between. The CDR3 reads CASSLTEFQPQHF. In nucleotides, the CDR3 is TGTGCCAGCAGTTTAACCGAGTTTCAGCCCCAGCATTTT.

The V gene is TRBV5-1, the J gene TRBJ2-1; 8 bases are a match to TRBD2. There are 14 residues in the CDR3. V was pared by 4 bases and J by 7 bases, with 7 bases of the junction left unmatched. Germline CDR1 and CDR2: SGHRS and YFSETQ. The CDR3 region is CASSPGLVLNEQFF. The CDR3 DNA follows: TGCGCCAGCAGCCCGGGACTAGTGTTAAATGAGCAGTTCTTC.

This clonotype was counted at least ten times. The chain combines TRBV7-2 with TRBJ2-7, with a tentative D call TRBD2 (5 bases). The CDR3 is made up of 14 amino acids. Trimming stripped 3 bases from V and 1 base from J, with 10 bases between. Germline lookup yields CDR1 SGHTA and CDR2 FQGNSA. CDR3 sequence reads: CASSFTGMSYEQYF. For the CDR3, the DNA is TGTGCCAGCAGCTTTACCGGGATGTCCTACGAGCAGTACTTC.